Below are 9 T cell receptor beta chains sequenced from a single sample in a study of T cells in Graves' hyperthyroidism and ophthalmopathy. RNA transcripts served as the template for amplifying TCR beta CDR3 regions. The primer set for the first-round RT-PCR of the TCR CDR3 was HTBI. One entry per CDR3 protein results from TCRdb running MiXCR on the multiplex PCR reads. This sample has a few hundred thousand distinct CDR3 sequences; roughly a sixth occur once, and the top ten carry 15% to 20%. Sequencing was carried out using blood. All receptors come from a young woman with Graves' ophthalmopathy.

The chain is built from TRBV7-9 and TRBJ2-1; 12 nucleotides agree with TRBD2. The CDR3 length is 15 residues. J was trimmed by 9 bases and V by 5 bases; bases with no gene match: 8. Germline loops: CDR1 SEHNR, CDR2 FQNEAQ (reference sequence). The CDR3 bases are TGTGCCAGCAGCCCAGCGACTAGCGGGAGTGGTGAGCAGTTCTTC. Its protein product is CASSPATSGSGEQFF. Full variable domain (remainder filled in from reference TRBV7-9 and TRBJ2-1): DTGVSQNPRHKITKRGQNVTFRCDPISEHNRLYWYRQTLGQGPEFLTYFQNEAQLEKSRLLSDRFSAERPKGSFSTLEIQRTEQGDSAMYLCASSPATSGSGEQFFGPGTRLTVL.

This sequence joins TRBV4-2 and TRBJ1-2; D remains unclear. V was pared by 3 bases and J by 4 bases, with 12 bases between. The CDR3 spans 14 residues. CDR1 is LGHNA and CDR2 is YNFKEQ in the germline V gene. The CDR3 DNA reads as TGTGCCAGCAGCCAGTCGGACGGTAGCTATGGCTACACCTTC. Its translation is CASSQSDGSYGYTF.

The genes are TRBV27 and TRBJ2-7; perhaps TRBD2 as D (6 bases). Germline V lookup: CDR1 MNHEY, CDR2 SMNVEV (reference sequence). V shed 5 bases and J shed 0 bases, with 14 bases lying between them. The CDR3 runs to 15 residues. CDR3 amino acids: CASSVTSFSSYEQYF. CDR3 nucleotides: TGTGCCAGCAGTGTGACTAGTTTCAGCTCCTACGAGCAGTACTTC.

This chain connects TRBV20-1 to TRBJ1-6; no reliable D call. The CDR3 spans 13 residues. Trimming left V 3 bases short and J 6 bases short, with 9 bases between. The germline V gene has CDR1 DFQATT and CDR2 SNEGSKA (reference sequence). CDR3 bases: TGCAGTGCTAGGTCCCGAACTAATTCACCCCTCCACTTT. Residues: CSARSRTNSPLHF.

This clonotype showed up just a few times. V gene TRBV12-3 or TRBV12-4 combines with J gene TRBJ2-7; no clear D. V was clipped by 7 bases and J by 0 bases, with 10 bases between them. The CDR3 loop spans 13 amino acids. The chain's CDR3 is CASKRETSYEQYF. DNA of the CDR3: TGTGCCAGCAAAAGGGAAACCTCCTACGAGCAGTACTTC.

This clonotype was observed at least ten times. V usage is TRBV27 and J usage is TRBJ1-1; no firm D call. CDR3 length equals 14 residues. From germline, CDR1 is MNHEY and CDR2 SMNVEV (reference sequence). Trimming left V 2 bases short and J 8 bases short, with 15 bases between. The CDR3, as DNA: TGTGCCAGCAGTTTAAGGGAGGGAGGCAGGGAAGCTTTCTTT. Translation gives CASSLREGGREAFF.

This clonotype has a count of ten or more. The genes are TRBV28 and TRBJ2-7; D not resolved. CDR1 is MDHEN, CDR2 SYDVKM, per germline. The ends were cut back, 2 bases at V and 0 bases at J, with 2 bases in the middle. CDR3 size: 12 residues. The CDR3 DNA follows: TGTGCCAGCAGTTTAGGCTCCTACGAGCAGTACTTC. This codes for CASSLGSYEQYF.

A word on this clonotype: Since the CDR3 does not end with the conserved phenylalanine or tryptophan, this likely comes from a read error. This chain joins TRBV29-1 and TRBJ1-1; 7 positions agree with TRBD1. V was clipped by 3 bases and J by 7 bases; unmatched bases: 2. From germline, CDR1 is SQVTM and CDR2 ANQGSEA. The CDR3 is 11 residues long. CDR3 amino acids: CSVDRQGEAFL. The DNA for the CDR3 is TGCAGCGTTGACCGACAGGGTGAAGCTTTCCTT.

In its sample, this clonotype was seen many times. The chain couples TRBV10-3 to TRBJ2-1; 9 bases fit TRBD2. The CDR3 is 14 residues long. Looked up from germline, CDR1 is ENHRY and CDR2 is SYGVKD. V lost 10 bases, J lost 6 bases, and 10 bases stayed unmatched. Here the CDR3 DNA reads TGTGCCAGCCTCCGTAGCGGGGGACTCAATGAGCAGTTCTTC. The encoded protein is CASLRSGGLNEQFF.